This T cell receptor (beta chain) appears in the sequencing data of a study of blood T cell repertoires in COVID-19. As for the study in general: COVID-19 samples collected from the United States, Italy and Spain covered acute and convalescent phases.

Germline CDR1 SGHRS, CDR2 YFSETQ. Trimming stripped 0 bases from V and 0 bases from J, with 8 bases between. CDR3 length equals 15 residues. Sequenced by immunoSEQ multiplex PCR; TCRdb stores in-frame clones only, minus some. The sample has fewer than 200,000 clones; 70% to 85% are singletons. Recovered Cohort 3 donors showed two negative PCRs, clearance, or symptom resolution. This clone was observed a single time. The V gene is TRBV5-1, the J gene TRBJ2-3, with D uncertain. Sequences were obtained from PBMCs or T cells enriched from blood (not recorded which). The receptor's source is a man aged 50 to 59 who had recovered from COVID-19. CDR3 sequence reads: CASSLERPSTDTQYF. The CDR3 region has the DNA TGCGCCAGCAGCTTGGAGAGGCCTAGCACAGATACGCAGTATTTT.